This T cell receptor beta chain was retrieved from a study of beta chain features in type 1 diabetes. At the level of the study: All samples yielded around 98 million examined sorted cells.

Remarks on this clone: Antigen specificity is unknown. This sample also contains other DNA sequences that code for the same CDR3.

Expressed TCRB transcripts were sequenced because the entire RNA isolate underwent reverse transcription. Sequencing used immunoSEQ multiplex PCR; TCRdb keeps in-frame clones, though not all of them. The data contain hundreds of thousands of clones, roughly 70% of them seen just once; the ten biggest clones take up around 0.05%. Study-level points and caveats: Cells with high TCR expression could be over-represented when cDNA is sequenced.

Trimming pared 3 bases from V and 1 base from J, leaving 4 bases between. This CDR3 region has 13 residues. Germline V gives CDR1 SGHDN, CDR2 FVKESK. This clonotype originated in a man aged 25-40 years in good health. The rearrangement uses TRBV14 and TRBJ2-1; D is uncertain. The material sequenced was naive CD4+ T cells from blood. CDR3 coding DNA: TGTGCCAGCAGCCAGTCGTCCTACAATGAGCAGTTCTTC. Translated, it gives CASSQSSYNEQFF. Drawing the rest from reference TRBV14 and TRBJ2-1, the complete variable domain is EAGVTQFPSHSVIEKGQTVTLRCDPISGHDNLYWYRRVMGKEIKFLLHFVKESKQDESGMPNNRFLAERTGGTYSTLKVQPAELEDSGVYFCASSQSSYNEQFFGPGTRLTVL.